The 30 T cell receptor beta chains below come from one sample, sequenced in a study of shared clonotypes between healthy human individuals. Data came from immunoSEQ multiplex PCR; TCRdb stores just in-frame clones and leaves some out. Here the sample spans a few million clones, approximately 94% being singletons. Material: naive CD4+ T cells sorted from blood. The sample's subset: CD45RA+ positively selected. Every receptor here comes from a man younger than 35 in good health.

This chain uses TRBV5-6 with TRBJ1-1, with unresolved D. The V gene lost 4 bases and the J gene lost 0 bases, with 16 bases spanning the gap. The CDR3 covers 16 residues. CDR1 SGHDT and CDR2 YYEEEE come from the germline V gene. The CDR3 region has the DNA TGTGCCAGCAGCCCTTGGGCCCGGGTCTTGAACACTGAAGCTTTCTTT. Its translation: CASSPWARVLNTEAFF.

The chain combines TRBV7-9 with TRBJ1-5; D is uncertain. The germline V gene encodes CDR1 SEHNR and CDR2 FQNEAQ (reference sequence). Trimming took 1 base from V and 11 from J, leaving 18 bases between them. This CDR3 contains 15 residues. The DNA of the CDR3 is TGTGCCAGCAGCTTAGGGGGAGGCGGCCCGACGGCCCAGCATTTT. Translation gives CASSLGGGGPTAQHF.

The chain employs TRBV28 and TRBJ2-7; D is ambiguous. The CDR3 loop spans 12 amino acids. Germline values: CDR1 MDHEN, CDR2 SYDVKM. V lost 6 bases to trimming and J lost 4 bases, with 10 bases between them. CDR3 nucleotides: TGTGCCAGCAGATTGGACGGATACGAGCAGTACTTC. Amino acids: CASRLDGYEQYF.

This clone was seen just once. The chain has TRBV6-1 and TRBJ1-3; the D is unclear. Trimming stripped 8 bases from V and 0 bases from J, with 8 bases between. The CDR3 sequence is 13 residues long. Germline V gives CDR1 MNHNS, CDR2 SASEGT. The CDR3 DNA reads as TGTGCCAGCGGATGGGGCTCTGGAAACACCATATATTTT. It specifies CASGWGSGNTIYF.

Only one count was recorded for this clone. This chain uses TRBV7-2 with TRBJ1-1; D not resolved. CDR1 is SGHTA, CDR2 FQGNSA, per germline. Deletions cut 5 bases from V and 1 base from J, with 17 bases between. This CDR3 has 16 residues. As DNA, the CDR3 is TGTGCCAGCAGCCCAGTAGTGGGCAGGCCGAACACTGAAGCTTTCTTT. It yields the protein CASSPVVGRPNTEAFF.

The chain recombines TRBV30 with TRBJ1-5; tentatively, D is TRBD1 (6 bases). The V gene lost 3 bases and the J gene lost 7 bases, with 13 bases spanning the gap. CDR3 length: 13 amino acids. CDR1 is GTSNPN and CDR2 is SVGIG in the germline V gene (reference sequence). This chain's CDR3 is CAWRTTRGQPQHF. The CDR3 DNA reads as TGTGCCTGGAGGACAACCAGGGGCCAGCCCCAGCATTTT.

The CDR3 here is CASRASGIGTDTQYF. The CDR3 DNA follows: TGTGCCAGCAGAGCTAGCGGGATCGGAACAGATACGCAGTATTTT. This chain joins TRBV6-5 and TRBJ2-3, with TRBD2 identical over 9 bases. Germline assignment: CDR1 MNHEY and CDR2 SVGAGI. This CDR3 is built from 15 residues. The V gene end was trimmed by 6 bases and the J gene end by 3 bases; junction bases not matched to a gene: 7.

Points on this clone: Within the sample, other DNA sequences also encode this same CDR3. The chain joins TRBV6-6 to TRBJ1-3; the D gene is possibly TRBD1 (5 bases). V was pared by 6 bases and J by 0 bases, with 9 bases between. Germline CDR1 is MNHNY and CDR2 is SVGAGI (reference sequence). The CDR3 totals 14 residues. In nucleotides, the CDR3 is TGTGCCAGCAGCTACGGGGGCTCTGGAAACACCATATATTTT. Protein product: CASSYGGSGNTIYF.

This chain uses TRBV6-1 with TRBJ2-4, with a weak D call TRBD2 (6 bases). The CDR3 is made up of 16 amino acids. Trimming took off 2 bases at V and 0 bases at J, with 11 bases between the two ends. Per germline, CDR1 MNHNS and CDR2 SASEGT. Here the CDR3 DNA reads TGTGCCAGCAGTGAAAGTCGGGACTTAGCCAAAAACATTCAGTACTTC. Translation gives CASSESRDLAKNIQYF.

The chain couples TRBV4-2 to TRBJ2-5, with TRBD1 identical over 11 bases. After removal of 6 bases from V and 3 bases from J, the junction contained 6 bases not matched to a gene. The CDR3 totals 15 residues. The germline CDR1 and CDR2 sequences are LGHNA and YNFKEQ. The CDR3 sequence: CASSLGQGAKETQYF. DNA of the CDR3: TGTGCCAGCAGTCTCGGACAGGGGGCCAAAGAGACCCAGTACTTC.

The chain is built from TRBV28 and TRBJ1-5; D is perhaps TRBD1 (5 bases). The CDR3 extends over 14 amino acids. CDR1 MDHEN and CDR2 SYDVKM come from the germline V gene. V lost 6 bases to trimming and J lost 6 bases, with 15 bases between them. This chain's CDR3 is CASSPPGSGQPQHF. In DNA, the CDR3 is TGTGCCAGCAGCCCCCCAGGGTCCGGTCAGCCCCAGCATTTT.

The chain is built from TRBV4-1 and TRBJ2-3, with TRBD2 matching over 8 bases. V gave up 1 base and J gave up 1 base; unmatched junction bases: 7. CDR3 length equals 17 residues. Per germline, CDR1 MGHRA and CDR2 YSYEKL. As DNA, the CDR3 is TGCGCCAGCAGCCAAGCATATCGGGGGGGCGGCACAGATACGCAGTATTTT. It specifies CASSQAYRGGGTDTQYF.

This clone has only one observation. The rearrangement joins TRBV19 to TRBJ1-5; unclear D gene. CDR3 length: 14 amino acids. In germline, CDR1 is LNHDA, CDR2 SQIVND (reference sequence). V lost 4 bases, J lost 0 bases, and 7 bases lay in between. This CDR3 reads CASSTTNSNQPQHF. As DNA, the CDR3 is TGTGCCAGTAGTACTACGAATAGCAATCAGCCCCAGCATTTT. Together with reference TRBV19 and TRBJ1-5, the CDR3 gives the full variable domain: DGGITQSPKYLFRKEGQNVTLSCEQNLNHDAMYWYRQDPGQGLRLIYYSQIVNDFQKGDIAEGYSVSREKKESFPLTVTSAQKNPTAFYLCASSTTNSNQPQHFGDGTRLSIL.

The chain couples TRBV5-1 to TRBJ2-7; no clear D. V was cut by 0 bases and J by 9 bases, with 10 bases left in between. Germline V gene sequence: CDR1 SGHRS, CDR2 YFSETQ. The CDR3 runs 12 residues. CDR3 sequence (DNA): TGCGCCAGCAGCTTGGATGGGGAAGGGCAGTACTTC. Translating gives CASSLDGEGQYF.

The V and J genes are TRBV18 and TRBJ2-3; 11 bases are a match to TRBD2. The CDR3 sequence is 15 residues long. The V gene end was trimmed by 4 bases and the J gene end by 2 bases; junction bases not matched to a gene: 2. Germline CDR1 is KGHSH and CDR2 is LQKENI. CDR3 nucleotides: TGTGCCAGCTCACGGACTAGCGGGTACACAGATACGCAGTATTTT. It encodes CASSRTSGYTDTQYF.

This chain uses TRBV6-5 with TRBJ2-7, with D possibly matching TRBD1 (5 bases). This CDR3 region has 15 residues. Trimming took off 5 bases at V and 0 bases at J, with 14 bases between the two ends. Germline V gives CDR1 MNHEY, CDR2 SVGAGI. CDR3 sequence: CASSQGAGSSYEQYF. Written as DNA, the CDR3 is TGTGCCAGCAGTCAAGGGGCAGGAAGCTCCTACGAGCAGTACTTC.

This chain links TRBV5-1 with TRBJ2-7; D assignment may be TRBD1 or TRBD2 (5 bases each). V lost 3 bases, J lost 3 bases, and 22 bases lay in between. The CDR3 is 17 residues long. Germline assignment: CDR1 SGHRS and CDR2 YFSETQ. The CDR3 nucleotides are TGCGCCAGCAGCTCCACAGGACTCGTGGTATCTAGCTACGAGCAGTACTTC. It specifies CASSSTGLVVSSYEQYF. The complete variable domain, with remaining parts taken from reference TRBV5-1 and TRBJ2-7, reads KAGVTQTPRYLIKTRGQQVTLSCSPISGHRSVSWYQQTPGQGLQFLFEYFSETQRNKGNFPGRFSGRQFSNSRSEMNVSTLELGDSALYLCASSSTGLVVSSYEQYFGPGTRLTVT.

The chain combines TRBV10-3 with TRBJ2-5, with 9 bases that match TRBD1. This CDR3 is built from 13 residues. CDR1 is ENHRY, CDR2 SYGVKD, per germline. J gave up 5 bases and V 6 bases, and 4 bases lay outside the gene matches. CDR3 nucleotides: TGTGCCATCAGACAGGGGGCCGGGGAGACCCAGTACTTC. This codes for CAIRQGAGETQYF.

The chain uses TRBV13 and TRBJ1-1; D ambiguous. CDR3 size: 14 residues. Germline loops: CDR1 PRHDT, CDR2 FYEKMQ (reference sequence). Trimming took 0 bases from V and 2 from J, leaving 7 bases between them. The CDR3 protein is CASSLGTANTEAFF. CDR3 bases: TGTGCCAGCAGCTTAGGGACGGCAAACACTGAAGCTTTCTTT.

As regards this clone: Other DNA sequences from this sample encode an identical CDR3 as well. The rearrangement links TRBV19 to TRBJ1-3; perhaps TRBD1 as D (6 bases). In germline, CDR1 is LNHDA, CDR2 SQIVND (reference sequence). The ends were cut back, 3 bases at V and 3 bases at J, with 9 bases in the middle. The CDR3 is made up of 14 amino acids. The CDR3 region is CASSIGGVGNTIYF. CDR3 DNA sequence: TGTGCCAGTAGTATCGGGGGCGTTGGAAACACCATATATTTT.

The genes are TRBV6-5 and TRBJ2-5; D is uncertain. The germline CDR1 and CDR2 sequences are MNHEY and SVGAGI. The V end lost 4 bases, the J end lost 0 bases, and 9 bases lay between the germline ends. There are 14 residues in the CDR3. The CDR3 sequence is CASSSHTDQETQYF. In nucleotides, the CDR3 is TGTGCCAGCAGTTCCCATACGGACCAAGAGACCCAGTACTTC.

This rearrangement joins TRBV5-6 to TRBJ2-7, with D maybe TRBD1 (5 bases). Germline CDR1 and CDR2: SGHDT and YYEEEE. The CDR3 length is 16 residues. V lost 0 bases and J 0 bases, leaving 13 bases between the germline ends. The CDR3 region has the DNA TGTGCCAGCAGCTTGGGGGGCCCCCTGGGCTCCTACGAGCAGTACTTC. This translates into CASSLGGPLGSYEQYF.

The rearrangement joins TRBV18 to TRBJ2-1; TRBD1 matches 9 bases. The V gene's germline CDR1 is KGHSH and CDR2 LQKENI. Germline trimming cut 4 bases from V and 0 bases from J; bases unmatched to any gene: 4. The CDR3 loop spans 16 amino acids. The CDR3 here is CASSQQTGGSYNEQFF. The CDR3 DNA sequence: TGTGCCAGCTCACAACAGACAGGGGGCTCCTACAATGAGCAGTTCTTC.

This clone showed up just once. The V call is TRBV27, the J call TRBJ1-1, with D uncertain. Germline assignment: CDR1 MNHEY and CDR2 SMNVEV (reference sequence). This CDR3 has 15 residues. With 5 bases removed from V and 4 bases from J, the gap between germline ends came to 17 bases. The CDR3 protein is CASSPRSGEITEAFF. For the CDR3, the DNA is TGTGCCAGCAGTCCTCGGTCGGGAGAGATCACTGAAGCTTTCTTT.

This clone occurred once. This rearrangement joins TRBV9 to TRBJ2-7, with a weak D call TRBD1 (6 bases). The V gene's germline CDR1 is SGDLS and CDR2 YYNGEE. Trimming cost V 0 bases and J 2 bases, with 9 bases left between them. This CDR3 contains 14 residues. CDR3 region: CASSVAGVPYEQYF. The CDR3 DNA sequence: TGTGCCAGCAGCGTAGCAGGGGTTCCCTACGAGCAGTACTTC.

The chain couples TRBV30 to TRBJ1-5, with 10 bases aligning to TRBD1. Germline values: CDR1 GTSNPN, CDR2 SVGIG (reference sequence). The length of the CDR3 is 15 residues. V lost 2 bases to trimming and J lost 3 bases; unmatched junction nucleotides: 4. In nucleotides, the CDR3 is TGTGCCTGGAGTTTGACAGGGGGCATCAATCAGCCCCAGCATTTT. It codes for CAWSLTGGINQPQHF.

V gene TRBV19 combines with J gene TRBJ2-3; 11 nucleotides align to TRBD2. The CDR3 has 16 residues. After removal of 4 bases from V and 10 bases from J, the junction contained 13 bases not matched to a gene. Germline V gene lookup returns CDR1 LNHDA and CDR2 SQIVND (reference sequence). CDR3 residues: CASSTTSGAKGESQYF. The CDR3 coding sequence is TGTGCCAGTAGTACGACTAGCGGGGCAAAAGGGGAATCGCAGTATTTT.

The chain carries TRBV18 and TRBJ1-6; 9 bases agree with TRBD1. Germline V CDR1 and CDR2: KGHSH, LQKENI. The CDR3 is made up of 16 amino acids. J was trimmed by 8 bases and V by 0 bases; bases with no gene match: 5. The CDR3 DNA follows: TGTGCCAGCTCACCACCGAGGGACAGGGTGTATTCACCCCTCCACTTT. It codes for CASSPPRDRVYSPLHF.

V usage is TRBV5-1 and J usage is TRBJ1-5; D gene uncertain. The CDR3 totals 13 residues. CDR1 SGHRS and CDR2 YFSETQ come from the germline V gene. V lost 4 bases, J lost 5 bases, and 10 bases lay in between. CDR3: CASSETRDQPQHF. CDR3 bases: TGCGCCAGCAGCGAGACACGGGATCAGCCCCAGCATTTT.

Points on this clone: Within the sample, other DNA sequences also encode this same CDR3. The chain combines TRBV5-1 with TRBJ1-2; tentative D call: TRBD1 (5 bases). The CDR3 runs 14 residues. CDR1 is SGHRS, CDR2 YFSETQ, per germline. V was cut by 0 bases and J by 4 bases, with 10 bases left in between. The CDR3 sequence is CASSLGGNSYGYTF. The CDR3 region has the DNA TGCGCCAGCAGCTTGGGGGGGAACAGCTATGGCTACACCTTC.